This TCR beta chain was captured in a study of PD-L1 blockade in urothelial cancer (dated by TCRdb to the late 2010s). In terms of the full investigation: Therapy was started in about 2014 for all patients, and atezolizumab 1,200 mg was administered intravenously every 3 weeks. Twenty-five of 29 patients were identified as males with urothelial cancer of bladder origin, and a prior smoking history was reported by 18 of 29 patients. Pretreatment blood TCR-seq was available for twenty-nine patients, at least one posttreatment blood collection was obtained for roughly 24 patients, and tumor TCR-seq was available for roughly 24 patients. An exploratory multi-omic analysis was conducted of the somatic, immune and clinical correlates of response to PD-L1 blockade with atezolizumab in urothelial cancer. Blood samples were analyzed at 3 weeks after treatment start (second dose) and at 6 weeks after treatment start. In the same patients who had TCR sequencing, pretreatment tumors also underwent whole exome sequencing and RNA sequencing. Several patients achieved durable clinical benefit and approximately 20 did not. Patients had an ECOG performance status of 0 or 1 and had received between 0 and 3 prior chemotherapy regimens. Blood samples gave median yields of approximately 130,000 T cells and around 88,000 unique TCRs, along with a median clonality of 0.080. Durable clinical benefit was defined as progression-free survival longer than 6 months, and TCR features were also tested against progression-free and overall survival. Pretreatment tumor samples, along with matched peripheral blood serially collected before and after atezolizumab treatment, were subjected to TCR sequencing. Overall results and qualifications from the work: A pretreatment peripheral blood TCR clonality below the median was linked to improved progression-free and overall survival. Because the sample size was small (n of about 31) and many of the analyses were exploratory, the results are meant to be hypothesis-generating. Among patients with durable benefit, tumor-associated TCR clones showed greater expansion in peripheral blood 3 weeks after treatment started (n ≈ 21, p = 0.022).

V sheds 3 bases and J sheds 4 bases, leaving 17 bases between their ends. The CDR3 sequence holds 16 residues, the cysteine and phenylalanine included. The CDR3 DNA has 48 bases and is translated from base 1. Looking up the germline V gene yields CDR1 KGHSH and CDR2 LQKENI. Synthetic TCR analog templates were spiked into each PCR so that absolute template abundance could be estimated from read counts. TCRbeta CDR3 regions were amplified from genomic DNA with bias-controlled V and J gene primers using the immunoSEQ assay. Rearranged TCRbeta segments were sequenced at approximately 20X coverage. The published analysis was carried out like this. Sequencing errors were corrected by clustering, and CDR3s were annotated against IMGT so that V, D and J genes could be assigned. Out-of-frame and stop-codon sequences were excluded, and only productive TCRbeta rearrangements were used in downstream analyses. Clonality was computed as one minus Shannon entropy normalized by the log of the number of unique productive sequences. Fisher's exact test with Benjamini-Hochberg correction, using a cutoff of adjusted p below 0.01, was how clones that differed between time points or between blood and tumor were identified. TCRdb's version of the immuneACCESS table is confined to in-frame rearrangements and falls short of the full clone set. An unresolved V gene accounts for under half of the shortfall where checked; the remainder is of unknown origin. V and J calls and clone size come straight from that table; D and trimming were deduced from the DNA. The sample has about 80,000 clones on record, roughly 87% of them singletons. Jointly, the top ten make up 4.5% to 6.5% of the sample.

A total of 29 patients with locally advanced or metastatic urothelial carcinoma, treated at Memorial Sloan Kettering on a trial protocol, made up the cohort. Peripheral blood mononuclear cells were collected from each patient pretreatment and during treatment, giving between 1 and 8 total time points per patient. The Qiagen DNeasy Blood extraction kit was used to purify genomic DNA from total PBMCs and tumor samples. PBMCs were collected pretreatment and during treatment, and were isolated and stored as previously described. In the case of this clone: This clone's antigen is unknown. Per-base qualities were not stored, and no clone one base away is much larger.

This receptor was taken from a woman aged 70 to 79 with urothelial cancer. The sample here was PBMCs, taken around atezolizumab (anti-PD-L1) treatment. Here the chain combines TRBV18 and TRBJ2-3, with a tentative D gene TRBD2 over 6 matching bases. Here is the DNA: TGTGCCAGCTCACCCACTAGCCTGGGGTACGCAGATACGCAGTATTTT. Protein translation: CASSPTSLGYADTQYF.